These T cell receptor beta chains were read from a single sample in a study of shared clonotypes between healthy human individuals. The assay was immunoSEQ multiplex PCR, and TCRdb's table has in-frame clones only and misses some. The sample carries more than 1.2 million clones, just under 99% recorded once. Sequencing was done on a sample of naive CD4+ T cells sorted from blood. The receptors come from a man between 25 and 39 years old in good health. The CDR3 runs from the conserved cysteine through the conserved F or W. A D gene is named only where the DNA matches it firmly.

CDR3 protein | J gene | D gene | V gene
CASSIKGQGTNVLTF | TRBJ2-6 | TRBD1 | TRBV19
CASSGAKPYEQYF | TRBJ2-7 | - | TRBV6-1
CASSSQGATNEKLFF | TRBJ1-4 | - | TRBV5-1
CASSSVGAGGGGNEQFF | TRBJ2-1 | TRBD2 | TRBV28
CASSQEVTSGPYNEQFF | TRBJ2-1 | TRBD2 | TRBV4-1
CASSIRGGEQYF | TRBJ2-7 | - | TRBV19
CASSQGIDGSFGSNQPQHF | TRBJ1-5 | - | TRBV4-1
CASSQQGGKTEAFF | TRBJ1-1 | - | TRBV10-2
CATSRDSGSGMMMSDEQFF | TRBJ2-1 | TRBD2 | TRBV15
CASSLEDRGRAKETQYF | TRBJ2-5 | TRBD1 | TRBV5-6
CASSPRTGGPEQYF | TRBJ2-7 | TRBD1 | TRBV18
CASSRLSGTGGNEQFF | TRBJ2-1 | TRBD1 | TRBV28
CASSPRVTRQRFF | TRBJ2-1 | - | TRBV7-8
CASNRHAEAFF | TRBJ1-1 | - | TRBV6-6
CASSSLQGASYGYTF | TRBJ1-2 | TRBD1 | TRBV6-5
CASSGRNNEKLFF | TRBJ1-4 | - | TRBV28
CASSLMGQGQGTGELFF | TRBJ2-2 | TRBD1 | TRBV5-1
CASSLGGLAGGPSYEQYF | TRBJ2-7 | TRBD2 | TRBV7-9
CASSDLRQGPNTEAFF | TRBJ1-1 | TRBD1 | TRBV10-1
CASSLYRDSNTGELFF | TRBJ2-2 | TRBD1 | TRBV5-4
CSVGQDRYNEQFF | TRBJ2-1 | - | TRBV29-1
CASSSLSQNTGELFF | TRBJ2-2 | - | TRBV18
CASRTSGFYEQYF | TRBJ2-7 | TRBD2 | TRBV10-2
CASSQDLSGGYSYNEQFF | TRBJ2-1 | TRBD2 | TRBV14
CASSKDPNYNQPQHF | TRBJ1-5 | - | TRBV6-5
CASSLETAPMGYTF | TRBJ1-2 | - | TRBV5-5
CASSQDHSYEQYF | TRBJ2-7 | - | TRBV6-5
CAISSGSLEPQHF | TRBJ1-5 | - | TRBV10-3
CASRVGRVPNEKLFF | TRBJ1-4 | - | TRBV5-5
CAIRPGLAGGYNEQFF | TRBJ2-1 | TRBD2 | TRBV10-3
CASSPPGGVETQYF | TRBJ2-5 | - | TRBV5-4
CASGDSEHNQPQHF | TRBJ1-5 | - | TRBV21-1
CASSHWDRAFYGYTF | TRBJ1-2 | TRBD1 | TRBV7-9
CASSLVPKGYSNQPQHF | TRBJ1-5 | - | TRBV7-9
CSVVDHSNQPQHF | TRBJ1-5 | - | TRBV29-1
CASSPSGTSLYEQYF | TRBJ2-7 | TRBD2 | TRBV28
CASSLSHAGANVLTF | TRBJ2-6 | - | TRBV5-1
CASSLIPGLAGGGEQYF | TRBJ2-7 | TRBD2 | TRBV27
CASSSLAGVVNEQFF | TRBJ2-1 | TRBD2 | TRBV5-1
CAISPNGVSYEQYF | TRBJ2-7 | - | TRBV10-3
CASSLAFSGELFF | TRBJ2-2 | - | TRBV7-2
CSVETGGENQPQHF | TRBJ1-5 | TRBD1 | TRBV29-1
CASTPRITQQGSNTGELFF | TRBJ2-2 | - | TRBV4-3
CASSVGDLRYEQYF | TRBJ2-7 | - | TRBV6-1
CASSHQQTQETQYF | TRBJ2-5 | - | TRBV28
CASSSPGLAGLSSYNEQFF | TRBJ2-1 | TRBD2 | TRBV5-1
CASSLGPGRNNEKLFF | TRBJ1-4 | - | TRBV18
CATSTDDRGRWGAFF | TRBJ1-1 | TRBD1 | TRBV15
CASSLGGLVDNTEAFF | TRBJ1-1 | - | TRBV5-1
CASSPIQGSNTEAFF | TRBJ1-1 | - | TRBV18
CASSITGSSYEQYF | TRBJ2-7 | - | TRBV5-1
CASSLNKNIQYF | TRBJ2-4 | - | TRBV7-2
CASSLSGGITDTQYF | TRBJ2-3 | TRBD1 | TRBV5-6
CASSPLRTGSYEQYF | TRBJ2-7 | - | TRBV18
CASSPRGAGGGETQYF | TRBJ2-5 | TRBD2 | TRBV18
CASSLESIPPQHF | TRBJ1-5 | - | TRBV7-9
CASSLNTYGYTF | TRBJ1-2 | - | TRBV7-9
CASDAVISYFNQPQHF | TRBJ1-5 | - | TRBV28
CASSEGQLNTEAFF | TRBJ1-1 | TRBD1 | TRBV18